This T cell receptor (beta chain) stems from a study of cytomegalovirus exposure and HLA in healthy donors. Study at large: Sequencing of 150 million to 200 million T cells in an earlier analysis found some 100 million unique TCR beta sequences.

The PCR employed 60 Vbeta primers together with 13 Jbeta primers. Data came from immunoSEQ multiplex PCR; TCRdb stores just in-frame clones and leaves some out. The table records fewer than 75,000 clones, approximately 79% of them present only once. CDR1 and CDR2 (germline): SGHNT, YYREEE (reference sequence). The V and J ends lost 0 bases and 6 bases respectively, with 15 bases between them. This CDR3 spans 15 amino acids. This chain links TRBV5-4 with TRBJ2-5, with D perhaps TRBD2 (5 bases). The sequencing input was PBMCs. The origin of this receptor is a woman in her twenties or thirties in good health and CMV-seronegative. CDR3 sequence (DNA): TGTGCCAGCAGCTTGGGGAGAAGCGGTGCGCAGACCCAGTACTTC. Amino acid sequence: CASSLGRSGAQTQYF.